A selection of T cell receptor beta chains follows, all from one sample in a study of blood T cells in healthy people across ages. TCRdb re-called the 5' RACE reads with MiXCR, one entry per CDR3 protein. This table holds about 1.7 million distinct CDR3 sequences, about 30% found once. Sequencing was carried out using blood. The source is a woman aged 25 to 39 in good health. The CDR3 runs from the conserved cysteine through the conserved F or W. A D gene is named only where the DNA matches it firmly. A row's size may be missing; if present it is once, few, many or a size class.

v_gene	j_gene	d_gene	abundance	CDR3nt	CDR3aa
TRBV7-9	TRBJ2-6	-	few	TGTGCCAGCAGCTTGGGGGCAGGCAGGGCTGGGGCCAACGTCCTGACTTTC	CASSLGAGRAGANVLTF
TRBV7-3	TRBJ2-1	TRBD2	-	TGTGCCAGCAGTATTGCGGGGGGCCGTATGTATGAGCAGTTCTTC	CASSIAGGRMYEQFF
TRBV4-1	TRBJ1-4	-	many	TGCGCCAGCAGCCAGGCGTGGGGGCGCGATGAAAAACTGTTTTTT	CASSQAWGRDEKLFF
TRBV20-1	TRBJ1-2	-	many	TGCAGTGCTAGAGCCAGGGACCGCTTGGTCTATGGCTACACCTTC	CSARARDRLVYGYTF
TRBV11-2	TRBJ2-1	TRBD2	-	TGTGCCAGCAGCTTAGGGGCGGGGGGTCCTGGGAATGAGCAGTTCTTC	CASSLGAGGPGNEQFF
TRBV7-2	TRBJ2-7	-	few	TGTGCCAGCAGCTTAGCGATCAACGGGAACGAGCAGTACTTC	CASSLAINGNEQYF
TRBV4-3	TRBJ2-7	TRBD2	many	TGCGCCAGCAGCCAGTCAACTAGCGGGAGCTACGAGCAGTACTTC	CASSQSTSGSYEQYF
TRBV10-3	TRBJ2-3	-	-	TGTGCCATCAGTGGCCCGCTAAGAGGAACAGATACGCAGTATTTT	CAISGPLRGTDTQYF
TRBV2	TRBJ2-1	-	-	TGTGCCAGCAGTGTACCCGTCTCCTACAATGAGCAGTTCTTC	CASSVPVSYNEQFF
TRBV9	TRBJ2-3	-	many	TGTGCCAGCAGCGTCGGTTACACAGATACGCAGTATTTT	CASSVGYTDTQYF
TRBV7-2	TRBJ1-2	-	few	TGTGCCAGCAGCTTATATCTATTAGACTATGGCTACACCTTC	CASSLYLLDYGYTF
TRBV12-3/TRBV12-4	TRBJ1-1	-	-	TGTGCCAGCAGTTTCTTGGGGATTAATAGAACTGAAGCTTTCTTT	CASSFLGINRTEAFF